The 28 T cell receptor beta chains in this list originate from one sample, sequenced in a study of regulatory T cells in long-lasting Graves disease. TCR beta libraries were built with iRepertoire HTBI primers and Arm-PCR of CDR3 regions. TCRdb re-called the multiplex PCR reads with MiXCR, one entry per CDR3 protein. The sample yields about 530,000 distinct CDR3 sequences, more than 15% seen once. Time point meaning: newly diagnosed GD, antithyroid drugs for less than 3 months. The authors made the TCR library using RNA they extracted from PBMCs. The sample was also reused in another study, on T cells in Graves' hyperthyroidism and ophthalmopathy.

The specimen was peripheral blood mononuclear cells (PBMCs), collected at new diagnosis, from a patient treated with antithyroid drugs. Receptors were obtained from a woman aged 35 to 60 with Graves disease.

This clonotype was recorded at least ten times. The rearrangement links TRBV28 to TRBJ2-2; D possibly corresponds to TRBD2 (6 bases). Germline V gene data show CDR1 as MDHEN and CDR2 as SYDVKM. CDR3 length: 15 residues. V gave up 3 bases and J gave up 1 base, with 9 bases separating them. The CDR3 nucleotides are TGTGCCAGCAGTTTCGGAGGGGTGAACACCGGGGAGCTGTTTTTT. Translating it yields CASSFGGVNTGELFF.

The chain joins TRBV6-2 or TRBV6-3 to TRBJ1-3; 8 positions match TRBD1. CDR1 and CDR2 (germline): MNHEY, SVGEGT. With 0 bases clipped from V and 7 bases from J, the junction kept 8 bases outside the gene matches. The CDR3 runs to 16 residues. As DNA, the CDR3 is TGTGCCAGCAGTTACTCGAGCCGTCAGGGGGCGAACACCATATATTTT. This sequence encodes CASSYSSRQGANTIYF.

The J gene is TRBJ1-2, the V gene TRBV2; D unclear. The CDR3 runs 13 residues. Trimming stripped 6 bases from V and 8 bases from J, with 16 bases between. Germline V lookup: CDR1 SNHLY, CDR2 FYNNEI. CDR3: CASRAVRLPGYTF. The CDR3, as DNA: TGTGCCAGCAGGGCTGTCCGCTTACCAGGCTACACCTTC.

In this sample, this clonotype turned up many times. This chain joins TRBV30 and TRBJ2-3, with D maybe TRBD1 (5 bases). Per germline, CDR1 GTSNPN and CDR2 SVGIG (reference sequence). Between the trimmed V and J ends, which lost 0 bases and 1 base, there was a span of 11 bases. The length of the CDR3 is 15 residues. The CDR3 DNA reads TGTGCCTGGAGTGTCTTGGGCAGGGGCACAGATACGCAGTATTTT. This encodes CAWSVLGRGTDTQYF. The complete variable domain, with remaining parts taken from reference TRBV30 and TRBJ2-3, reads SQTIHQWPATLVQPVGSPLSLECTVEGTSNPNLYWYRQAAGRGLQLLFYSVGIGQISSEVPQNLSASRPQDRQFILSSKKLLLSDSGFYLCAWSVLGRGTDTQYFGPGTRLTVL.

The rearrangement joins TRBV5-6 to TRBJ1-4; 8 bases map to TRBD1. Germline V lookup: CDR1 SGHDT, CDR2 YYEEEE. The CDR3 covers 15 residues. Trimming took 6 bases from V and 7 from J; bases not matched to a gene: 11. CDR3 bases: TGTGCCAGCAACAGCGTCCGGACAGGGATTGAAAAACTGTTTTTT. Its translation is CASNSVRTGIEKLFF.

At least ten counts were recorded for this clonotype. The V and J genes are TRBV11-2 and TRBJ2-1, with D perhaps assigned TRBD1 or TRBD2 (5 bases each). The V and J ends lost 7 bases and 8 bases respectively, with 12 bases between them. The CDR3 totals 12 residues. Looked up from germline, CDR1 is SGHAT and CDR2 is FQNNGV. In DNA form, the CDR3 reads TGTGCCAGCACCGGGGCCGGACATGAGCAGTTCTTC. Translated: CASTGAGHEQFF. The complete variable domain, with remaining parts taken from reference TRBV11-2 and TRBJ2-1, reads EAGVAQSPRYKIIEKRQSVAFWCNPISGHATLYWYQQILGQGPKLLIQFQNNGVVDDSQLPKDRFSAERLKGVDSTLKIQPAKLEDSAVYLCASTGAGHEQFFGPGTRLTVL.

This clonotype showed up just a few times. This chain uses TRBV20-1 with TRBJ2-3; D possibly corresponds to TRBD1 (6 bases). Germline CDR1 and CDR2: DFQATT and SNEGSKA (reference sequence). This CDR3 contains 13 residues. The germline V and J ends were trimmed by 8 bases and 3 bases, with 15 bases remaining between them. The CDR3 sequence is CSFFRGWTDTQYF. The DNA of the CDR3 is TGCAGTTTTTTCAGGGGTTGGACAGATACGCAGTATTTT.

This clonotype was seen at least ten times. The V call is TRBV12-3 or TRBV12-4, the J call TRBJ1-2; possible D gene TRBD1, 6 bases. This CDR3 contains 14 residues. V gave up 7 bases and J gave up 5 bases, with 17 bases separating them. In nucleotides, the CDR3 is TGTGCCAGCATCGGGGGGCCCGACGTTTATGGCTACACCTTC. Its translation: CASIGGPDVYGYTF.

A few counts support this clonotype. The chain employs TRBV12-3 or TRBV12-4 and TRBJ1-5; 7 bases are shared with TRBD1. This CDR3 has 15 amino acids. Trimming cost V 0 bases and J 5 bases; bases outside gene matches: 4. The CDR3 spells CASSLAQGVDQPQHF. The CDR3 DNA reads TGTGCCAGCAGTTTAGCTCAGGGGGTCGATCAGCCCCAGCATTTT.

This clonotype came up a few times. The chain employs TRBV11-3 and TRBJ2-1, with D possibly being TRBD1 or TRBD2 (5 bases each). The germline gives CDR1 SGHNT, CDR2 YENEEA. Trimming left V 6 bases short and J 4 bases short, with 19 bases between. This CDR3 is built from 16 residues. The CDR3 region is CASSREGRDIYNEQFF. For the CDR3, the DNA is TGTGCCAGCAGTCGAGAGGGGCGAGACATTTACAATGAGCAGTTCTTC.

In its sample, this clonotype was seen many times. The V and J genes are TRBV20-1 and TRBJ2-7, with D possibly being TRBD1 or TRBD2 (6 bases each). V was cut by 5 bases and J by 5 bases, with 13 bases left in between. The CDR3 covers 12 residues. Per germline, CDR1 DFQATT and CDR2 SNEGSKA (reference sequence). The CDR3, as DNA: TGCAGTGCTCAGGGGCGGGGTCACGAGCAGTACTTC. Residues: CSAQGRGHEQYF.

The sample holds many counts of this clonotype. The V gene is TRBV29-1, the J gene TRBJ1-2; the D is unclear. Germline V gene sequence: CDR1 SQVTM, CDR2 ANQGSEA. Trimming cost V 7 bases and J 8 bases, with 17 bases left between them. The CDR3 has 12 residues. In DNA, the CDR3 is TGCAGCGCCCTCCCCGTGGGCGACGGCTACACCTTC. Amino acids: CSALPVGDGYTF.

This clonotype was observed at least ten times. In DNA, the CDR3 is TGTGCCAGTAGCACCGGGACCATCTCCTACGAGCAGTACTTC. This encodes CASSTGTISYEQYF. This chain uses TRBV7-2 with TRBJ2-7; either TRBD1 or TRBD2 may fit D (5 bases each). Trimming took off 9 bases at V and 0 bases at J, with 15 bases between the two ends. Germline loops: CDR1 SGHTA, CDR2 FQGNSA. The CDR3 contains 14 residues.

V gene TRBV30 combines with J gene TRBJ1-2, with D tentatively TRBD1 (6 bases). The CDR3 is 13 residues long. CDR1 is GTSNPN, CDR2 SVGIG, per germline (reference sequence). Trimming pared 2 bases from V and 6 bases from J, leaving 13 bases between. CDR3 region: CAWSLNRENGYTF. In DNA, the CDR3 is TGTGCCTGGAGTTTGAACAGGGAGAATGGCTACACCTTC.

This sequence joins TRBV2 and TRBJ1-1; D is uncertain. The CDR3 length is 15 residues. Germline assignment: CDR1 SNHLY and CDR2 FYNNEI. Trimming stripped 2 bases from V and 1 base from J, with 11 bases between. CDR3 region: CASSEQSPANTEAFF. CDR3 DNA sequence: TGTGCCAGCAGTGAACAGTCTCCGGCGAACACTGAAGCTTTCTTT.

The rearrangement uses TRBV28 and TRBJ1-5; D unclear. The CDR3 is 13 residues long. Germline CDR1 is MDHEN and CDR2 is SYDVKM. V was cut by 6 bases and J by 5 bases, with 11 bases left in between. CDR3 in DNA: TGTGCCAGCAGCCCTACCCCTTATCAGCCCCAGCATTTT. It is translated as CASSPTPYQPQHF.

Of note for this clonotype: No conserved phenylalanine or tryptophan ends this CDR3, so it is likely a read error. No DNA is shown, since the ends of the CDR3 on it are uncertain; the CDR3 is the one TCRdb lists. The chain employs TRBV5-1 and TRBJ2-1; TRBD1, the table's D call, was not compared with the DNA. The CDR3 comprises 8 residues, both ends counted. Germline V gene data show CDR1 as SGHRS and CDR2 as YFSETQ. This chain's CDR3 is CASSWPGN.

The CDR3 spells CASGPDSPGETQYF. Here the CDR3 DNA reads TGTGCCAGTGGCCCGGACAGTCCCGGAGAGACCCAGTACTTC. The rearrangement links TRBV19 to TRBJ2-5; D is perhaps TRBD1 (6 bases). The CDR3 runs to 14 residues. Trimming cost V 8 bases and J 4 bases, with 17 bases left between them. Germline V gene data show CDR1 as LNHDA and CDR2 as SQIVND (reference sequence).

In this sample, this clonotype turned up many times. The CDR3 DNA reads as TGCGCCAGCAGTGCTCTCTTTAAAGTCGCCCGACCCCATGGCTACACCTTC. Translation gives CASSALFKVARPHGYTF. This chain uses TRBV10-1 with TRBJ1-2, with unresolved D. Germline assignment: CDR1 WNHNN and CDR2 SYGVQD (reference sequence). The CDR3 length is 17 residues. Trimming took off 4 bases at V and 6 bases at J, with 24 bases between the two ends.

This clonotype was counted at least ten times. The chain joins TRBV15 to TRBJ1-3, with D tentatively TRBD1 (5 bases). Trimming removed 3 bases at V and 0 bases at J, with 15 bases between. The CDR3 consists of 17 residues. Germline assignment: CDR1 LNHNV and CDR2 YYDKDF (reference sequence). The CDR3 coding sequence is TGTGCCACCAGCAGGGAAACAGGATTAAGCTCTGGAAACACCATATATTTT. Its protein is CATSRETGLSSGNTIYF.

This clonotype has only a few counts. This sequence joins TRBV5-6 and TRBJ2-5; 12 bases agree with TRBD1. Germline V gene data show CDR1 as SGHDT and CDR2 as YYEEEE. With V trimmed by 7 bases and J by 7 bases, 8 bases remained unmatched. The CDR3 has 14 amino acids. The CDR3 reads CASLTGTGGGTQYF. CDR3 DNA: TGTGCCAGCCTTACCGGGACAGGGGGCGGGACCCAGTACTTC.

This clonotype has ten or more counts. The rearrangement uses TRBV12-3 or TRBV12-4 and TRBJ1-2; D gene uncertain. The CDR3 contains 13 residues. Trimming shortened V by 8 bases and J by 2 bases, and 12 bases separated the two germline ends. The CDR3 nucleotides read TGTGCCAGCTTGGGAGACTCAAACTATGGCTACACCTTC. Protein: CASLGDSNYGYTF.

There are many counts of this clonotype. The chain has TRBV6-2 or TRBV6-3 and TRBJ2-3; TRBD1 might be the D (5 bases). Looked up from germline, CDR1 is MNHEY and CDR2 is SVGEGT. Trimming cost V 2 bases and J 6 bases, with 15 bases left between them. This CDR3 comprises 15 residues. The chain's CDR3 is CASSYTGHPWDTQYF. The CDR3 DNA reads TGTGCCAGCAGTTACACAGGTCACCCCTGGGATACGCAGTATTTT.

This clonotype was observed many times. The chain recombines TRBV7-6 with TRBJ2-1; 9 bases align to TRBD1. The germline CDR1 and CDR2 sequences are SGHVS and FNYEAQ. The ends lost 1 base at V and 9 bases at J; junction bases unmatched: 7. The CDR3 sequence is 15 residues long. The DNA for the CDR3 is TGTGCCAGCAGCTTAGAACAGGGGGCGCGGGGTGAGCAGTTCTTC. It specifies CASSLEQGARGEQFF. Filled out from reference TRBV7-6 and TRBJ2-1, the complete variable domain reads GAGVSQSPRYKVTKRGQDVALRCDPISGHVSLYWYRQALGQGPEFLTYFNYEAQQDKSGLPNDRFSAERPEGSISTLTIQRTEQRDSAMYRCASSLEQGARGEQFFGPGTRLTVL.

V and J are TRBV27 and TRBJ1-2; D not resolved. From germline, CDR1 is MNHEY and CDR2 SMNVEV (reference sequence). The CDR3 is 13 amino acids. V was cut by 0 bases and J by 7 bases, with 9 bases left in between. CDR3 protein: CASSLSVGRGYTF. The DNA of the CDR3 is TGTGCCAGCAGTTTATCCGTGGGTCGTGGCTACACCTTC.

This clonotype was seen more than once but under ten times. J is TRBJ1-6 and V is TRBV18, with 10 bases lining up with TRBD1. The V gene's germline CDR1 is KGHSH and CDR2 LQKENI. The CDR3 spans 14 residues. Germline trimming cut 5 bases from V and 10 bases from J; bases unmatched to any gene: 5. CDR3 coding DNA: TGTGCCAGCTCAGAGACAGGGGGCGAATCACCCCTCCACTTT. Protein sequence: CASSETGGESPLHF.

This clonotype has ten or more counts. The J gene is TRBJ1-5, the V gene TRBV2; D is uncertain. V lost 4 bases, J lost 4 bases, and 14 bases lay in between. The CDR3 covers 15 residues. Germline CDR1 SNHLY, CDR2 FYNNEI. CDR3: CASSVEAGFNQPQHF. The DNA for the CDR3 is TGTGCCAGCAGTGTAGAGGCAGGTTTTAATCAGCCCCAGCATTTT.

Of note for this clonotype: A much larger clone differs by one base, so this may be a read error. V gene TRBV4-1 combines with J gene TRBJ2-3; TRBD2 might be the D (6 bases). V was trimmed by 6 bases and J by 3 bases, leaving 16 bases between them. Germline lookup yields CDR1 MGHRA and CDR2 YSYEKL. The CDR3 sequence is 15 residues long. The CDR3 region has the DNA TGCGCCAGCAGACGGGACCCCGGGGGAACAGATACGCAGTATTTT. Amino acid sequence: CASRRDPGGTDTQYF.